These 11 T cell receptor beta chains came from one sample sequenced in a study of OX40 agonist ivuxolimab in advanced cancers. TCRdb's table, derived via immunoSEQ multiplex PCR, lists solely in-frame clones and lacks some. The repertoire holds around 83,000 clones, with approximately 85% as singletons. This sample comprised CD4+ or CD8+ T cells sorted from blood, obtained in a trial of the OX40 agonist ivuxolimab. The receptors stem from an adult with an advanced solid tumor such as melanoma, head and neck, liver or kidney cancer.

This clone was seen once. V and J are TRBV11-3 and TRBJ2-5; D unclear. Germline CDR1 reads SGHNT; CDR2 reads YENEEA. The CDR3 runs 13 residues. V gave up 0 bases and J gave up 7 bases, with 9 bases separating them. The CDR3 loop reads CASSLDGVGTQYF. CDR3 bases: TGTGCCAGCAGCTTAGATGGGGTGGGGACCCAGTACTTC. The entire variable domain, with the rest obtained from reference TRBV11-3 and TRBJ2-5, is as follows: EAGVVQSPRYKIIEKKQPVAFWCNPISGHNTLYWYLQNLGQGPELLIRYENEEAVDDSQLPKDRFSAERLKGVDSTLKIQPAELGDSAVYLCASSLDGVGTQYFGPGTRLLVL.

The V call is TRBV7-9, the J call TRBJ2-3, with 12 bases fitting TRBD2. The V gene's germline CDR1 is SEHNR and CDR2 FQNEAQ (reference sequence). Germline trimming cut 3 bases from V and 3 bases from J; bases unmatched to any gene: 1. This CDR3 contains 15 residues. The DNA for the CDR3 is TGTGCCAGCAGCTTGACTAGCGGGAGTACAGATACGCAGTATTTT. Translating it yields CASSLTSGSTDTQYF.

The V and J genes are TRBV9 and TRBJ1-2; D is uncertain. Trimming shortened V by 0 bases and J by 5 bases, and 11 bases separated the two germline ends. This CDR3 has 14 residues. Germline V gene lookup returns CDR1 SGDLS and CDR2 YYNGEE. The CDR3: CASSVASSGYGYTF. Here the CDR3 DNA reads TGTGCCAGCAGCGTAGCTAGCAGCGGATATGGCTACACCTTC.

The chain has TRBV7-3 and TRBJ2-1, with 8 bases that match TRBD2. Germline lookup yields CDR1 SGHTA and CDR2 FQGTGA. The CDR3 loop spans 18 amino acids. V was pared by 1 base and J by 4 bases, with 12 bases of the junction left unmatched. CDR3 in DNA: TGTGCCAGCAGCTTAAAAGTATGGGCGGGAGGTCCTTACAATGAGCAGTTCTTC. Residues: CASSLKVWAGGPYNEQFF.

The rearrangement links TRBV21-1 to TRBJ1-4. TRBV21-1 is assigned pseudogene status. The CDR3 has 12 residues. Here the CDR3 DNA reads TGTGCCAGCAGCAAGGGAGGGGAAAAACTGTTTTTT. Translation gives CASSKGGEKLFF.

This chain links TRBV5-4 with TRBJ2-5; unclear D gene. CDR1 and CDR2 from the germline V gene are SGHNT and YYREEE (reference sequence). The CDR3 extends over 17 amino acids. Trimming took 0 bases from V and 2 from J, leaving 17 bases between them. The CDR3 sequence is CASSLAAGSVGQETQYF. The CDR3 region has the DNA TGTGCCAGCAGCTTGGCCGCAGGTTCAGTTGGTCAAGAGACCCAGTACTTC. Complete variable domain (other parts from reference TRBV5-4 and TRBJ2-5): ETGVTQSPTHLIKTRGQQVTLRCSSQSGHNTVSWYQQALGQGPQFIFQYYREEENGRGNFPPRFSGLQFPNYSSELNVNALELDDSALYLCASSLAAGSVGQETQYFGPGTRLLVL.

CDR3 DNA: TGTGCCAGCAGCTTGGGGACAGCAAACTATGGCTACACCTTC. This gives the protein CASSLGTANYGYTF. This chain links TRBV5-4 with TRBJ1-2; a weak D match, TRBD1 (6 bases). With 0 bases removed from V and 2 bases from J, the gap between germline ends came to 8 bases. Germline V gene lookup returns CDR1 SGHNT and CDR2 YYREEE (reference sequence). This CDR3 has 14 residues.

To note about this clone: This same CDR3 is encoded by further DNA sequences in the sample. The chain carries TRBV18 and TRBJ1-1; D gene unclear. The length of the CDR3 is 14 residues. V was cut by 0 bases and J by 2 bases, with 7 bases left in between. In germline, CDR1 is KGHSH, CDR2 LQKENI. The chain's CDR3 is CASSPPMGNTEAFF. The CDR3 bases are TGTGCCAGCTCACCACCGATGGGTAACACTGAAGCTTTCTTT.

The chain uses TRBV29-1 and TRBJ2-1; D unresolved. The germline V and J ends were trimmed by 5 bases and 0 bases, with 8 bases remaining between them. Germline V gives CDR1 SQVTM, CDR2 ANQGSEA. The length of the CDR3 is 13 residues. CDR3 DNA: TGCAGCGTTCAAAGCCTCTCCTACAATGAGCAGTTCTTC. Encoded protein: CSVQSLSYNEQFF.

The chain is built from TRBV30 and TRBJ1-1; D is ambiguous. This CDR3 comprises 13 residues. Germline V CDR1 and CDR2: GTSNPN, SVGIG (reference sequence). The CDR3 DNA sequence: TGTGCGACTATCGTTGGTTGGCACACTGAAGCTTTCTTT. This codes for CATIVGWHTEAFF.

This chain uses TRBV9 with TRBJ2-5; 8 bases map to TRBD1. Germline CDR1 is SGDLS and CDR2 is YYNGEE. V shed 4 bases and J 5 bases; nucleotides not matched to a gene: 10. The CDR3 runs to 15 residues. For the CDR3, the DNA is TGTGCCAGCAGCTTAAGTGGACAGGGCTACGAGACCCAGTACTTC. As protein: CASSLSGQGYETQYF.